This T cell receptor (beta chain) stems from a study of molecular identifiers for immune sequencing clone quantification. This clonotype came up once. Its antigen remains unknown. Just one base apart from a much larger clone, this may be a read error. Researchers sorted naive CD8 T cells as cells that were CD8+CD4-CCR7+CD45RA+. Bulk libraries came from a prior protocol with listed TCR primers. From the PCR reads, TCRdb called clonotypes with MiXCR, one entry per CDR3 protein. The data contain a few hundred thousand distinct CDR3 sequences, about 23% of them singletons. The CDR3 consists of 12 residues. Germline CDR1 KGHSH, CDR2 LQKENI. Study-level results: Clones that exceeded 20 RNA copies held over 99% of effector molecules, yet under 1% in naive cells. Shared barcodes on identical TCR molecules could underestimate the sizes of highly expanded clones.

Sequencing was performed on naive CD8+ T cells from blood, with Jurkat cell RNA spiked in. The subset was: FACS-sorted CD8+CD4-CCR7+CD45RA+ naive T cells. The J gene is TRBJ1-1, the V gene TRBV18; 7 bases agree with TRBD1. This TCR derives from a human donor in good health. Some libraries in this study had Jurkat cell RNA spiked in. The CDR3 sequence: CAGSPGQLEAFF. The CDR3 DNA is TGTGCCGGCTCACCGGGACAGCTTGAAGCTTTCTTT. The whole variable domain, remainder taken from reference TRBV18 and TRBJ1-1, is NAGVMQNPRHLVRRRGQEARLRCSPMKGHSHVYWYRQLPEEGLKFMVYLQKENIIDESGMPKERFSAEFPKEGPSILRIQQVVRGDSAAYFCAGSPGQLEAFFGQGTRLTVV.